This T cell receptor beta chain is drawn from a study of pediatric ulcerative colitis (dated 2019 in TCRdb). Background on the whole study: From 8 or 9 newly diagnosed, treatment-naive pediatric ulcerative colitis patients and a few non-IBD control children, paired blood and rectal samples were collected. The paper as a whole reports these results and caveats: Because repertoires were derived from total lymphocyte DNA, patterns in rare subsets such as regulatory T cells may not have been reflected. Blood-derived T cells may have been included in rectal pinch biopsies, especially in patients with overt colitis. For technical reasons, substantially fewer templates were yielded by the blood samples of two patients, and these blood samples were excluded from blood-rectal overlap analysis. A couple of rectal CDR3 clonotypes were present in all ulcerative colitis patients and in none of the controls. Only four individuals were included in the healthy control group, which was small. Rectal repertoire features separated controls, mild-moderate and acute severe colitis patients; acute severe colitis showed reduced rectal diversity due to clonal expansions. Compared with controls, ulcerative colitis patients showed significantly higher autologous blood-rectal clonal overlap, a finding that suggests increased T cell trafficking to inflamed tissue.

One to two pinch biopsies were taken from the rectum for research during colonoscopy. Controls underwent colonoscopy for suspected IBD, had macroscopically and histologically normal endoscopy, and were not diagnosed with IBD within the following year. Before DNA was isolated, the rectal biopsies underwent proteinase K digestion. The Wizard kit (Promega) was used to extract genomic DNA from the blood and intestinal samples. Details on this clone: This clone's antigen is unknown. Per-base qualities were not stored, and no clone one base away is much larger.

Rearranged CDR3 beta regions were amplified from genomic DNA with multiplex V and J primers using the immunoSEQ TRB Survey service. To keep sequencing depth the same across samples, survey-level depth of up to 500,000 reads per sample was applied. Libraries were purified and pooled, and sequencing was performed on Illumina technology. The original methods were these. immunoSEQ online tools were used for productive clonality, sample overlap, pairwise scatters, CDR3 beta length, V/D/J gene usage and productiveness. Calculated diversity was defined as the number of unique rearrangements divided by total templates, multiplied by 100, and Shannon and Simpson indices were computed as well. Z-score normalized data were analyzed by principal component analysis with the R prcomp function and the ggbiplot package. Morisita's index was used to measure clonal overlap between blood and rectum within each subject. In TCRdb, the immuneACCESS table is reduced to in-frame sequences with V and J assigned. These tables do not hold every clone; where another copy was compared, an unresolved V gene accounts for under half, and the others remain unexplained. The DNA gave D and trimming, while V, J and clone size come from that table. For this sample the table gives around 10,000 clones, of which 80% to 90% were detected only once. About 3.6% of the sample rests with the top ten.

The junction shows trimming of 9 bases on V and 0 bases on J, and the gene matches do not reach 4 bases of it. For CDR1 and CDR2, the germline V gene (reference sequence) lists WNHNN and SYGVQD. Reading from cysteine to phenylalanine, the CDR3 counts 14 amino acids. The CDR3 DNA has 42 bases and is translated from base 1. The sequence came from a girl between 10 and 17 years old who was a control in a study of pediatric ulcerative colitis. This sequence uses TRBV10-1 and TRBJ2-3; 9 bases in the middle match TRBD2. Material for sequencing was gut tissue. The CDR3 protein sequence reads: CARRTSASTDTQYF. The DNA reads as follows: TGCGCCAGACGGACTAGCGCTAGCACAGATACGCAGTATTTT.